This TCR beta chain was sequenced for a study of T cells after yellow fever vaccination. MiXCR, run by TCRdb on the 5' RACE reads, gives a single entry per CDR3 protein. The sample shows some 300,000 distinct CDR3 sequences, 7.5% to 9.5% of them seen only once. Study-wide results and limits: Reappearance after the booster was seen for most primary-vaccination clones, at 95% to 97% CD4 and roughly 90% CD8. Although most clonotypes did not, a small share appeared in both CD4 and CD8 compartments.

This clonotype came up a few times. Its antigen is still unknown. Sequencing was performed on CD4+ T cells sorted from PBMCs, taken 5 days after the yellow fever booster vaccination. This TCR derives from a man younger than 35 who received the YFV17D yellow fever vaccine.

The CDR3 is CASSSGAKNTEAFF. In DNA form, the CDR3 reads TGTGCCAGCAGCTCCGGGGCGAAGAACACTGAAGCTTTCTTT. This chain joins TRBV5-4 and TRBJ1-1, with D perhaps TRBD1 (5 bases). This CDR3 spans 14 amino acids. Trimming removed 3 bases at V and 1 base at J, with 10 bases between. Germline CDR1 SGHNT, CDR2 YYREEE (reference sequence).